Presented here are 17 T cell receptor beta chains from one specimen sequenced in a study of spatial heterogeneity in lung cancer. The time point: sample taken at primary tumor resection. The authors sequenced whole RNA from tumor, nontumor lung or frozen PBMC without sorting. TCRdb fed the 5' RACE reads into MiXCR, producing one record per CDR3 protein. The table records some 8,900 distinct CDR3 sequences, less than 5% of them present only once. Sequencing used PBMCs, obtained at surgery. The receptor set was obtained from a male donor with early-stage non-small cell lung cancer.

This clonotype qualifies as medium-sized. With the library built for alpha chains, this beta chain is off target and its frequency is not meaningful. V and J are TRBV6-1 and TRBJ2-1; 8 positions match TRBD1. This CDR3 has 12 residues. J gave up 8 bases and V 5 bases, and 2 bases lay outside the gene matches. CDR1 and CDR2 from the germline V gene are MNHNS and SASEGT. CDR3: CASSLTGDEQFF. The CDR3 DNA follows: TGTGCCAGCAGTCTGACAGGGGATGAGCAGTTCTTC.

With regard to this clonotype: This beta chain is an unintended read in a library built for alpha chains; its size means little. The rearrangement joins TRBV6-4 to TRBJ2-3, with 13 bases identical to TRBD2. Germline CDR1 MRHNA, CDR2 SNTAGT. After removal of 5 bases from V and 3 bases from J, the junction contained 5 bases not matched to a gene. This CDR3 comprises 16 residues. The CDR3 here is CASSIGTSGVTDTQYF. In DNA, the CDR3 is TGTGCCAGCAGTATCGGGACTAGCGGGGTAACAGATACGCAGTATTTT.

In its sample, this clonotype was seen many times. This beta chain turned up in a library designed for alpha chains; as an off-target read, its abundance says little. This chain links TRBV15 with TRBJ1-2; a weak D match, TRBD1 (6 bases). The germline V gene encodes CDR1 LNHNV and CDR2 YYDKDF (reference sequence). Trimming cost V 3 bases and J 5 bases, with 19 bases left between them. The CDR3 consists of 16 residues. For the CDR3, the DNA is TGTGCCACCAGCAGCCCCGGACAGCCTCCTCCATATGGCTACACCTTC. Its protein is CATSSPGQPPPYGYTF.

Many counts were recorded for this clonotype. The library was designed around alpha chains, so this beta chain is a stray read whose abundance carries little weight. This chain joins TRBV29-1 and TRBJ1-1; 7 nucleotides agree with TRBD1. Trimming at V came to 5 bases and at J to 1 base, leaving 7 bases not matched to a gene. Germline CDR1 reads SQVTM; CDR2 reads ANQGSEA. This CDR3 is 14 amino acids long. The DNA of the CDR3 is TGCAGCGTTTCGAGGGGGCAGGGGAACACTGAAGCTTTCTTT. Its protein is CSVSRGQGNTEAFF. Combining the CDR3 with reference TRBV29-1 and TRBJ1-1 gives the whole variable domain SAVISQKPSRDICQRGTSLTIQCQVDSQVTMMFWYRQQPGQSLTLIATANQGSEATYESGFVIDKFPISRPNLTFSTLTVSNMSPEDSSIYLCSVSRGQGNTEAFFGQGTRLTVV.

The sample holds many counts of this clonotype. This beta chain is off target for a library built for alpha chains, so its abundance means little. This chain links TRBV10-1 with TRBJ2-1, with D perhaps TRBD1 or TRBD2 (6 bases each). Germline V lookup: CDR1 WNHNN, CDR2 SYGVQD (reference sequence). The ends were cut back, 2 bases at V and 10 bases at J, with 12 bases in the middle. The CDR3 covers 13 residues. The CDR3 sequence: CASSEGGRIEQFF. In nucleotides, the CDR3 is TGCGCCAGCAGTGAGGGGGGGCGCATAGAGCAGTTCTTC.

This clonotype was picked up many times. Little can be read into the size of this beta chain, an off-target read in a library designed for alpha chains. The chain combines TRBV5-1 with TRBJ2-5; D might be TRBD1 or TRBD2, each matching 6 bases. V dropped 4 bases and J dropped 1 base, with 11 bases sitting between them. This CDR3 is built from 14 residues. The germline gives CDR1 SGHRS, CDR2 YFSETQ. CDR3 amino acids: CASSDGGLQETQYF. The CDR3 DNA reads as TGCGCCAGCAGCGACGGGGGCCTCCAAGAGACCCAGTACTTC. The variable domain in full, completed from reference TRBV5-1 and TRBJ2-5, reads KAGVTQTPRYLIKTRGQQVTLSCSPISGHRSVSWYQQTPGQGLQFLFEYFSETQRNKGNFPGRFSGRQFSNSRSEMNVSTLELGDSALYLCASSDGGLQETQYFGPGTRLLVL.

This clonotype has at least ten counts. This beta chain came through as a stray read in a library set up for alpha chains, and its size says little. This chain joins TRBV28 and TRBJ2-7; D ambiguous. The length of the CDR3 is 16 residues. In germline, CDR1 is MDHEN, CDR2 SYDVKM. V lost 2 bases and J 2 bases, leaving 16 bases between the germline ends. CDR3 bases: TGTGCCAGCAGTTTAAATTTGGGCAGGCTCACCTACGAGCAGTACTTC. As protein: CASSLNLGRLTYEQYF.

In this sample, this clonotype turned up many times. This beta chain came through as a stray read in a library set up for alpha chains, and its size says little. The DNA for the CDR3 is TGTGCCTCCATGGGGGGCGCGGCAACTAATGAAAAACTGTTTTTT. Its translation is CASMGGAATNEKLFF. The rearrangement links TRBV4-2 to TRBJ1-4, with a possible D match to TRBD1 (6 bases). Germline CDR1 and CDR2: LGHNA and YNFKEQ. V shed 11 bases and J shed 0 bases, with 16 bases lying between them. The CDR3 runs to 15 residues.

This clonotype was seen many times. This beta chain is off target for a library built for alpha chains, so its abundance means little. The chain employs TRBV4-1 and TRBJ2-1; D remains ambiguous. Germline lookup yields CDR1 MGHRA and CDR2 YSYEKL. The germline V and J ends were trimmed by 5 bases and 5 bases, with 10 bases remaining between them. The CDR3 is 13 residues long. CDR3 loop: CASSKTLDNEQFF. CDR3 sequence (DNA): TGCGCCAGCAGCAAGACACTGGACAATGAGCAGTTCTTC.

This clonotype was picked up many times. Found in a library prepared for alpha chains, this beta chain is an off-target read, and its abundance has little meaning. The V call is TRBV7-2, the J call TRBJ1-6; D uncertain. CDR1 SGHTA and CDR2 FQGNSA come from the germline V gene. This CDR3 region has 14 residues. V was trimmed by 2 bases and J by 4 bases, leaving 6 bases between them. The CDR3 bases are TGTGCCAGCAGCTTAACTAGTTATAATTCACCCCTCCACTTT. It specifies CASSLTSYNSPLHF.

Judged by abundance, this clonotype is medium-sized (0.01 to 0.1%). Little can be read into the size of this beta chain, an off-target read in a library designed for alpha chains. The CDR3 spells CASSSNLQGRYGYTF. The CDR3 DNA sequence: TGCGCCAGCAGCTCCAATCTTCAGGGCCGCTATGGCTACACCTTC. V and J are TRBV5-1 and TRBJ1-2, with D possibly TRBD1 on 5 matching bases. Looked up from germline, CDR1 is SGHRS and CDR2 is YFSETQ. The germline V and J ends were trimmed by 3 bases and 4 bases, with 16 bases remaining between them. The CDR3 extends over 15 amino acids. Using reference TRBV5-1 and TRBJ1-2 for the parts outside the CDR3, the full variable domain is KAGVTQTPRYLIKTRGQQVTLSCSPISGHRSVSWYQQTPGQGLQFLFEYFSETQRNKGNFPGRFSGRQFSNSRSEMNVSTLELGDSALYLCASSSNLQGRYGYTFGSGTRLTVV.

This clonotype was counted ten times or more. This beta chain was picked up by a library intended for alpha chains and is off target, so its count carries little meaning. The V call is TRBV7-2, the J call TRBJ2-1; 9 bases align to TRBD2. With 1 base clipped from V and 9 bases from J, the junction kept 7 bases outside the gene matches. The germline CDR1 and CDR2 sequences are SGHTA and FQGNSA. The CDR3 loop spans 15 amino acids. CDR3 coding DNA: TGTGCCAGCAGCTTAGTAAGCGGGGGGAGGCGTGAGCAGTTCTTC. It yields the protein CASSLVSGGRREQFF.

This clonotype counts as medium-sized. Since it is a stray read in a library aimed at alpha chains, this beta chain has a size that is not meaningful. The chain combines TRBV10-3 with TRBJ1-1; maybe TRBD1 (6 bases). CDR1 ENHRY and CDR2 SYGVKD come from the germline V gene. V dropped 11 bases and J dropped 0 bases, with 19 bases sitting between them. The CDR3 is made up of 15 amino acids. The CDR3 is CASWGGIGMNTEAFF. DNA of the CDR3: TGTGCCTCCTGGGGGGGCATTGGGATGAACACTGAAGCTTTCTTT.

This clonotype was seen at least ten times. This beta chain is an off-target read within a library intended for alpha chains, so its frequency means little. The chain combines TRBV5-1 with TRBJ1-4; 10 nucleotides align to TRBD1. This CDR3 has 14 residues. Germline CDR1 reads SGHRS; CDR2 reads YFSETQ. The V gene end was trimmed by 1 base and the J gene end by 8 bases; junction bases not matched to a gene: 2. The CDR3 coding sequence is TGCGCCAGCAGCTTGATGGGACAGGGGGAAAAACTGTTTTTT. Its protein product is CASSLMGQGEKLFF.

This clonotype is labeled medium-sized (0.01 to 0.1%). Little can be read into the size of this beta chain, an off-target read in a library designed for alpha chains. The CDR3 spells CASSLAGKADTQYF. Here the CDR3 DNA reads TGTGCCAGCAGCCTAGCGGGGAAGGCAGATACGCAGTATTTT. The V call is TRBV3-1, the J call TRBJ2-3, with 8 bases aligning to TRBD2. This CDR3 has 14 residues. The V gene's germline CDR1 is LGHDT and CDR2 YNNKEL (reference sequence). V lost 4 bases, J lost 4 bases, and 4 bases stayed unmatched.

This clonotype was seen repeatedly, ten times or more. This beta chain lies outside the target of a library built for alpha chains; its clone size means little. J is TRBJ2-1 and V is TRBV7-7, with D possibly matching TRBD2 (6 bases). Trimming left V 5 bases short and J 9 bases short, with 20 bases between. Per the germline V gene, CDR1 is SSHAT and CDR2 is FNYEAQ (reference sequence). This CDR3 is 15 amino acids long. The CDR3 bases are TGTGCCAGCAGCCAACCTCCTGCACACGGGGGTGAGCAGTTCTTC. This sequence encodes CASSQPPAHGGEQFF.

This clonotype came up once. A read error may be the cause here, since a much bigger clone is one base away. The library was built for alpha chains, so this beta chain is an off-target read and its size means little. V gene TRBV6-2 or TRBV6-3 combines with J gene TRBJ2-1; 8 nucleotides line up with TRBD2. The germline CDR1 and CDR2 sequences are MNHEY and SVGEGT. The CDR3 is made up of 16 amino acids. V trimming: 7 bases; J trimming: 0 bases; junction bases outside the gene matches: 8. DNA for the CDR3: TGTGCCAGCATCTCCGCGGGGGGCGGCTCCTACAATGAGCAGTTCTTC. Translation gives CASISAGGGSYNEQFF.